This TCR beta chain was sequenced for a study of blood T cell repertoires in COVID-19. Study-level background: From T cells, B-cell-depleted T cells, or PBMCs came the material, which was cDNA or gDNA.

Per the study methods: The assay estimated nucleated cells by amplifying reference gene primers. Clones were read by immunoSEQ multiplex PCR, and TCRdb kept only the in-frame ones, dropping some. From that table come the V and J calls and clone size; the DNA was used to work out D and trimming. The sample includes a few hundred thousand clones, roughly four fifths seen only once; the top ten take 3% to 3.5%. This clone was seen a few times. Sequenced sample: peripheral blood. This clonotype was sampled from a woman aged 25 to 39 who had recovered from COVID-19.

The CDR3 DNA is TGCGCCAGCAGCCAAACCGGGGCGGGGGAAGATACGCAGTATTTT. Translating gives CASSQTGAGEDTQYF. The rearrangement uses TRBV4-1 and TRBJ2-3; 7 bases align to TRBD2. CDR1 MGHRA and CDR2 YSYEKL come from the germline V gene. The CDR3 contains 15 residues. Germline trimming cut 2 bases from V and 5 bases from J; bases unmatched to any gene: 7.